This record looks at one T cell receptor (beta chain) sequence and its context. This specimen belongs to a study of patients and donors after allogeneic stem cell transplantation. CDR1 KGHSH and CDR2 LQKENI come from the germline V gene. The V and J ends lost 6 bases and 2 bases respectively, with 20 bases between them. The CDR3 sequence is 17 residues long. From the RT-PCR reads, TCRdb called clonotypes with MiXCR, one entry per CDR3 protein. The profile shows about 96,000 distinct CDR3 sequences, 40% to 60% of them singletons. The chain recombines TRBV18 with TRBJ2-1, with D uncertain. Sequenced input: blood, either unsorted or a sorted T cell fraction (not recorded which). The clonotype was recovered from a human donor who was either an allogeneic HSCT recipient or a stem cell or donor lymphocyte infusion donor (not recorded which). It is not recorded whose cells these are; they may come from a transplant donor. CDR3 sequence: CASSPALGAATYNEQFF. The CDR3 DNA sequence: TGTGCCAGCTCCCCCGCGCTGGGTGCGGCCACCTACAATGAGCAGTTCTTC. Full variable domain (outside the CDR3, taken from reference TRBV18 and TRBJ2-1): NAGVMQNPRHLVRRRGQEARLRCSPMKGHSHVYWYRQLPEEGLKFMVYLQKENIIDESGMPKERFSAEFPKEGPSILRIQQVVRGDSAAYFCASSPALGAATYNEQFFGPGTRLTVL.